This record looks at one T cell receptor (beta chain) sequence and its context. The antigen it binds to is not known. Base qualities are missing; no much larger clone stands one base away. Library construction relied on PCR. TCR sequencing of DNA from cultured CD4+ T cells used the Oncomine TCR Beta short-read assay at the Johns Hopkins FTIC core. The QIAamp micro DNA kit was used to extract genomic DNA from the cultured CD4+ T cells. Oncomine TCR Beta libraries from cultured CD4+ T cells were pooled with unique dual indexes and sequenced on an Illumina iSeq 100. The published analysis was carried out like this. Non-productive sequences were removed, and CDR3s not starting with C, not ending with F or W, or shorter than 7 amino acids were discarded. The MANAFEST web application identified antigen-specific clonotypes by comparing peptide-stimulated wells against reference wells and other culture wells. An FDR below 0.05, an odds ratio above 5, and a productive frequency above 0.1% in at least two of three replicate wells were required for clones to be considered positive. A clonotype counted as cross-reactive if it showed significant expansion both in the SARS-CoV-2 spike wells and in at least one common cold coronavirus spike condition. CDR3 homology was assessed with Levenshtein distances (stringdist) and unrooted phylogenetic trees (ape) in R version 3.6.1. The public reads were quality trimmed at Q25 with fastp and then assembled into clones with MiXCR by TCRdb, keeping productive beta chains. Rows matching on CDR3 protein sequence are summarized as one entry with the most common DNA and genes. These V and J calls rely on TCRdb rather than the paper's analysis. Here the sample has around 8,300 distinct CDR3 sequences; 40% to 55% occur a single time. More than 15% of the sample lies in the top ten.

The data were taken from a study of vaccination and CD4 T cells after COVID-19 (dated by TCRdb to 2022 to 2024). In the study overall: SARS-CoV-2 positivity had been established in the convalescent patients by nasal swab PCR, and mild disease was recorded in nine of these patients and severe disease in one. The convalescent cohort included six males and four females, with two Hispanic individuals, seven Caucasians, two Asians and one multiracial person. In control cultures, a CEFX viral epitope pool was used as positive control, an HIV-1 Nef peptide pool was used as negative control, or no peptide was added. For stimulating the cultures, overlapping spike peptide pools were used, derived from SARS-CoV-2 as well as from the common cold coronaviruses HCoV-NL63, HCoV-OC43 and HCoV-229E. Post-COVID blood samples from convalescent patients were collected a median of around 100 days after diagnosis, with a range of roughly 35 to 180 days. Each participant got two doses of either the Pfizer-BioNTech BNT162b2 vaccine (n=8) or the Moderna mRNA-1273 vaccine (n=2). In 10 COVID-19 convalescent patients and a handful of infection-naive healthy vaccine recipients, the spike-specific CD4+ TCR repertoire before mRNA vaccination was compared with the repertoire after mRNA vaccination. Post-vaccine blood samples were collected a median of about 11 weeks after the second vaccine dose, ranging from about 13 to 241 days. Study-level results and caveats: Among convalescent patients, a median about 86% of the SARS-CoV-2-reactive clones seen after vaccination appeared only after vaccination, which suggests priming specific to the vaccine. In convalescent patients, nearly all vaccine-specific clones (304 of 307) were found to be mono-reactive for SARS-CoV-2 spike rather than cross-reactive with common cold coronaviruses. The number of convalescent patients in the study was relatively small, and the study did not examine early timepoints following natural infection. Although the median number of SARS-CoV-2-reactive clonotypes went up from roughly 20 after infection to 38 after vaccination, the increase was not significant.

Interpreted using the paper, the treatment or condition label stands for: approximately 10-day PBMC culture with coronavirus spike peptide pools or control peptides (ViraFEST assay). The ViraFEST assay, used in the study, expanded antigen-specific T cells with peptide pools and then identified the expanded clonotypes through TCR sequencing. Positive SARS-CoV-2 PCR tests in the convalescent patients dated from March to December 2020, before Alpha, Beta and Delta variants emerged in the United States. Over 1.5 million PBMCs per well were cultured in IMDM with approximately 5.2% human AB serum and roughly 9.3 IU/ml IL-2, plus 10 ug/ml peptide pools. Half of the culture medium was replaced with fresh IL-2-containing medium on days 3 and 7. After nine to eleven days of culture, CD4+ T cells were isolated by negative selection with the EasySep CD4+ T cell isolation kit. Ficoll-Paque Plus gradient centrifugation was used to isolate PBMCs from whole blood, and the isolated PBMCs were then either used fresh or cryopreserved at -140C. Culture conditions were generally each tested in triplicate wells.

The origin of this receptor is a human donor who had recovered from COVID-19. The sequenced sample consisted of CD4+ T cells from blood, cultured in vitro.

DNA sequence: TGTGCCAGCAGCTGGGGTGTATCTGGGGGCTACACCTTC. The encoded protein is CASSWGVSGGYTF. The chain uses TRBV7-8 and TRBJ1-2; the D gene lacks a confident call. The CDR3 holds 13 amino acids from the cysteine to the phenylalanine. The read is trimmed to its CDR3 DNA, 39 bases read in frame from base 1. The junction shows trimming of 4 bases on V and 8 bases on J, plus 14 bases between the germline ends. Sequences SGHVS (CDR1) and FQNEAQ (CDR2) are obtained from the germline V gene.